Presented here are 29 T cell receptor beta chains from one specimen sequenced in a study of shared T cell receptors in the human thymus. Clones were sequenced by immunoSEQ multiplex PCR, and TCRdb holds only the in-frame ones, with some missing. Among 640,000 or so clones listed, more than 75% were seen once. The same specimen was also included in a second study, on human thymus T cells.

Material: thymocytes. These receptors originate from a boy under three years old with a congenital heart defect.

The chain is built from TRBV6-5 and TRBJ1-1; no clear D. This CDR3 has 14 residues. V shed 4 bases and J shed 3 bases, with 12 bases lying between them. Germline values: CDR1 MNHEY, CDR2 SVGAGI. CDR3 DNA: TGTGCCAGCAGTTTAGGAGGGTTGGACACTGAAGCTTTCTTT. This gives the protein CASSLGGLDTEAFF.

This chain links TRBV7-6 with TRBJ2-5; tentative D call: TRBD1 (5 bases). The J call is in doubt because the DNA end fits TRBJ2-7 better. Germline V gene sequence: CDR1 SGHVS, CDR2 FNYEAQ. The CDR3 spans 15 residues. The CDR3 DNA reads as TGTGCCAGCAGCGCAAGGCAGGGCAGCTCCTACGAGCAGTACTTC. This translates into CASSARQGSSYEQYF.

The chain links TRBV5-6 to TRBJ2-3; no reliable D call. Trimming removed 4 bases from V and 6 bases from J, with 6 bases in between. This CDR3 is built from 11 residues. Germline values: CDR1 SGHDT, CDR2 YYEEEE. This CDR3 is CASSLQDTQYF. CDR3 coding DNA: TGTGCCAGCAGCCTACAGGATACGCAGTATTTT.

This clone occurred once. This chain joins TRBV28 and TRBJ2-3, with TRBD2 matching 7 bases. From germline, CDR1 is MDHEN and CDR2 SYDVKM. The length of the CDR3 is 13 residues. V lost 5 bases, J lost 6 bases, and 5 bases stayed unmatched. CDR3 in DNA: TGTGCCAGCAGTACCACTAGCGTGGATACGCAGTATTTT. As protein: CASSTTSVDTQYF.

The J gene is TRBJ1-1, the V gene TRBV28; D is possibly TRBD1 (5 bases). This CDR3 has 16 amino acids. V shed 5 bases and J shed 4 bases, with 20 bases lying between them. The germline CDR1 and CDR2 sequences are MDHEN and SYDVKM. CDR3 nucleotides: TGTGCCAGCAGTCCACCATTGGGGGGAGAAGCCACTGAAGCTTTCTTT. Translation gives CASSPPLGGEATEAFF.

This clone occurred a few times. This rearrangement joins TRBV5-8 to TRBJ2-7, with 12 bases fitting TRBD2. Germline CDR1 SGHTS, CDR2 YDEGEE. This CDR3 region has 19 residues. Trimming at V came to 4 bases and at J to 3 bases, leaving 17 bases not matched to a gene. CDR3 bases: TGTGCCAGCAGCCTACACACCAAACCGATACTAGCGGGGGGCTACGAGCAGTACTTC. Translating it yields CASSLHTKPILAGGYEQYF.

This clone was observed once. The chain couples TRBV6-1 to TRBJ1-5; no reliable D call. Germline CDR1 is MNHNS and CDR2 is SASEGT. Deletions cut 0 bases from V and 7 bases from J, with 16 bases between. CDR3 length equals 16 residues. The CDR3, as DNA: TGTGCCAGCAGTGAAGCTAAGAGGAGGGAGGCACAGCCCCAGCATTTT. Translated, it gives CASSEAKRREAQPQHF.

This rearrangement joins TRBV5-4 to TRBJ1-3; the D gene is possibly TRBD1 (6 bases). Trimming took off 0 bases at V and 0 bases at J, with 13 bases between the two ends. The CDR3 is made up of 17 amino acids. Germline V gene data show CDR1 as SGHNT and CDR2 as YYREEE (reference sequence). CDR3 sequence reads: CASSLGGHSLSGNTIYF. In DNA form, the CDR3 reads TGTGCCAGCAGCTTGGGGGGACACAGCCTCTCTGGAAACACCATATATTTT.

The rearrangement links TRBV14 to TRBJ2-5; unclear D gene. V was clipped by 2 bases and J by 5 bases, with 9 bases between them. Germline-derived CDR1 and CDR2 are SGHDN and FVKESK. This CDR3 has 13 amino acids. CDR3 protein: CASSQTSMETQYF. Written as DNA, the CDR3 is TGTGCCAGCAGCCAAACTTCGATGGAGACCCAGTACTTC.

This chain links TRBV20-1 with TRBJ2-5, with 7 bases matching TRBD1. Germline lookup yields CDR1 DFQATT and CDR2 SNEGSKA (reference sequence). The CDR3 runs 11 residues. The V and J ends lost 6 bases and 6 bases, in that order; junction bases with no gene match: 4. The CDR3 DNA reads as TGCAGTGCCGAGGGACAGCAGACCCAGTACTTC. This translates into CSAEGQQTQYF.

This clone was detected once. The rearrangement uses TRBV4-1 and TRBJ1-4, with 11 bases that match TRBD1. Germline V gene data show CDR1 as MGHRA and CDR2 as YSYEKL. Germline trimming cut 1 base from V and 8 bases from J; bases unmatched to any gene: 12. The CDR3 covers 18 residues. This CDR3 reads CASSQGGYLGQGEEKLFF. The CDR3 nucleotides read TGCGCCAGCAGCCAAGGAGGTTACCTGGGACAGGGGGAGGAAAAACTGTTTTTT.

This clone has only one observation. The V and J genes are TRBV7-8 and TRBJ2-7, with D possibly matching TRBD1 (5 bases). Between the trimmed V and J ends, which lost 0 bases and 6 bases, there was a span of 15 bases. This CDR3 has 15 amino acids. Germline CDR1 and CDR2: SGHVS and FQNEAQ. DNA of the CDR3: TGTGCCAGCAGCTTAGCTGTGACAGTCTCCGGCGAGCAGTACTTC. Its translation: CASSLAVTVSGEQYF.

This rearrangement joins TRBV11-2 to TRBJ2-7; 7 bases line up with TRBD1. Germline CDR1 and CDR2: SGHAT and FQNNGV. The CDR3 is 15 amino acids. The V and J ends lost 4 bases and 2 bases, in that order; junction bases with no gene match: 8. Written as DNA, the CDR3 is TGTGCCAGCAGCTCCGTAGAAGGACAGGCCTACGAGCAGTACTTC. Residues: CASSSVEGQAYEQYF.

CDR3 amino acids: CSVRRQGYTEAFF. The CDR3 DNA is TGCAGCGTTCGAAGACAGGGCTACACTGAAGCTTTCTTT. The chain carries TRBV29-1 and TRBJ1-1; TRBD1 matches 7 bases. Germline CDR1 SQVTM, CDR2 ANQGSEA. The V segment lost 5 bases and the J segment 3 bases; nucleotides outside the gene matches: 6. CDR3 length: 13 amino acids.

This clone was seen once. The rearrangement links TRBV7-2 to TRBJ1-5; TRBD1 aligns across 7 bases. The junction had 13 bases not matched to a gene; V was cut back by 4 bases and J by 4 bases. CDR1 and CDR2 from the germline V gene are SGHTA and FQGNSA. The CDR3 consists of 17 residues. The CDR3 is CASSSNIRDRRNQPQHF. DNA for the CDR3: TGTGCCAGCAGCTCCAATATCCGGGACAGACGGAATCAGCCCCAGCATTTT.

The chain recombines TRBV19 with TRBJ2-3, with a tentative D call TRBD1 (5 bases). Germline loops: CDR1 LNHDA, CDR2 SQIVND (reference sequence). This CDR3 has 13 residues. Trimming shortened V by 7 bases and J by 7 bases, and 15 bases separated the two germline ends. CDR3: CASKSRVSHTQYF. The DNA of the CDR3 is TGTGCCAGTAAAAGCAGGGTTTCGCATACGCAGTATTTT.

This clone has only one observation. The chain links TRBV7-6 to TRBJ1-4; possible D gene TRBD1, 6 bases. V was clipped by 3 bases and J by 5 bases, with 22 bases between them. In germline, CDR1 is SGHVS, CDR2 FNYEAQ. This CDR3 spans 18 amino acids. This chain's CDR3 is CASSLKSGTWSPNEKLFF. CDR3 bases: TGTGCCAGCAGCTTGAAGTCCGGGACATGGTCTCCAAATGAAAAACTGTTTTTT. Looking up the rest from reference TRBV7-6 and TRBJ1-4 gives the full variable domain: GAGVSQSPRYKVTKRGQDVALRCDPISGHVSLYWYRQALGQGPEFLTYFNYEAQQDKSGLPNDRFSAERPEGSISTLTIQRTEQRDSAMYRCASSLKSGTWSPNEKLFFGSGTQLSVL.

The chain is built from TRBV27 and TRBJ2-7; the match to TRBD2 covers 10 bases. CDR3 length: 15 residues. CDR1 MNHEY and CDR2 SMNVEV come from the germline V gene (reference sequence). The ends lost 5 bases at V and 1 base at J; junction bases unmatched: 5. In DNA, the CDR3 is TGTGCCAGCAGTCTCGGACTAGCGGCTTCCTACGAGCAGTACTTC. It is translated as CASSLGLAASYEQYF.

This chain links TRBV27 with TRBJ2-3, with D possibly TRBD2 on 5 matching bases. V was clipped by 6 bases and J by 2 bases, with 15 bases between them. The CDR3 length is 15 residues. The germline gives CDR1 MNHEY, CDR2 SMNVEV (reference sequence). In DNA form, the CDR3 reads TGTGCCAGCAGGACTGACGGGGTTGTCACAGATACGCAGTATTTT. Its translation: CASRTDGVVTDTQYF.

This chain connects TRBV14 to TRBJ1-1; unclear D gene. CDR1 and CDR2 from the germline V gene are SGHDN and FVKESK. The CDR3 length is 18 residues. The germline V and J ends were trimmed by 1 base and 1 base, with 19 bases remaining between them. CDR3 in amino acids: CASSQVESEPGRNTEAFF. For the CDR3, the DNA is TGTGCCAGCAGCCAAGTTGAGTCCGAACCCGGGAGGAACACTGAAGCTTTCTTT.

Comment on this clone: Other DNA sequences in this specimen translate into the identical CDR3. This CDR3 is CAIGRGSYEQYF. The CDR3 DNA sequence: TGTGCCATCGGCAGGGGTTCCTACGAGCAGTACTTC. The chain has TRBV10-3 and TRBJ2-7; D possibly corresponds to TRBD1 (6 bases). Germline V lookup: CDR1 ENHRY, CDR2 SYGVKD. This CDR3 region has 12 residues. Trimming left V 8 bases short and J 1 base short, with 9 bases between.

The chain links TRBV4-2 to TRBJ2-3; TRBD2 matches at 9 bases. Trimming at V came to 0 bases and at J to 4 bases, leaving 20 bases not matched to a gene. The CDR3 length is 21 residues. The germline gives CDR1 LGHNA, CDR2 YNFKEQ. Here the CDR3 DNA reads TGTGCCAGCAGCCAAGATCGAGTGTGTGAGTCGGCGGGGGGGCCTGCAGATACGCAGTATTTT. Translating gives CASSQDRVCESAGGPADTQYF.

Only a few counts were recorded for this clone. V is TRBV7-9 and J is TRBJ2-5, with D hard to call. Looked up from germline, CDR1 is SEHNR and CDR2 is FQNEAQ (reference sequence). This CDR3 has 15 amino acids. The V end lost 5 bases, the J end lost 5 bases, and 18 bases lay between the germline ends. The CDR3 reads CASSPPTGKEETQYF. CDR3 DNA: TGTGCCAGCAGCCCACCGACTGGAAAGGAGGAGACCCAGTACTTC.

V and J are TRBV18 and TRBJ1-2, with D uncertain. Trimming took 5 bases from V and 4 from J, leaving 8 bases between them. The CDR3 consists of 12 residues. Germline assignment: CDR1 KGHSH and CDR2 LQKENI. CDR3 nucleotides: TGTGCCAGCTCAGAACCGAGCTATGGCTACACCTTC. Protein sequence: CASSEPSYGYTF.

The V and J genes are TRBV30 and TRBJ2-5; D uncertain. The length of the CDR3 is 12 residues. Trimming pared 2 bases from V and 7 bases from J, leaving 11 bases between. Germline CDR1 and CDR2: GTSNPN and SVGIG (reference sequence). The CDR3 sequence is CAWSPSPGTQYF. The CDR3 DNA follows: TGTGCCTGGAGTCCCTCCCCGGGGACCCAGTACTTC.

The chain carries TRBV2 and TRBJ1-4; TRBD1 agrees at 9 bases. The V gene's germline CDR1 is SNHLY and CDR2 FYNNEI. The trim removed 8 bases at V and 10 bases at J, leaving 11 bases unmatched. The CDR3 consists of 14 residues. The CDR3 region is CASFSQGAAGKLFF. The CDR3 region has the DNA TGTGCCAGCTTTTCACAGGGGGCTGCGGGAAAACTGTTTTTT. Using reference TRBV2 and TRBJ1-4 for the parts outside the CDR3, the full variable domain is EPEVTQTPSHQVTQMGQEVILRCVPISNHLYFYWYRQILGQKVEFLVSFYNNEISEKSEIFDDQFSVERPDGSNFTLKIRSTKLEDSAMYFCASFSQGAAGKLFFGSGTQLSVL.

The chain combines TRBV5-3 with TRBJ1-1; TRBD1 agrees at 10 bases. TRBV5-3 is sorted into the ORF group, with uncertain function. The CDR3 has 16 residues. The V gene end was trimmed by 2 bases and the J gene end by 4 bases; junction bases not matched to a gene: 8. CDR3 nucleotide sequence: TGTGCCAGAAGCTTACCCGACAGGGGGCATCTCACTGAAGCTTTCTTT. This translates into CARSLPDRGHLTEAFF.

The rearrangement joins TRBV12-5 to TRBJ2-2; D is perhaps TRBD2 (6 bases). This CDR3 comprises 16 residues. V was trimmed by 4 bases and J by 4 bases, leaving 16 bases between them. Germline V CDR1 and CDR2: LGHNT, FRNRAP. In DNA, the CDR3 is TGTGCTAGTGGTTCAGAGGTCGGGGGACTCACCGGGGAGCTGTTTTTT. Its translation is CASGSEVGGLTGELFF.

This clone has a single count. The chain combines TRBV5-4 with TRBJ2-3, with D perhaps matching TRBD1 (6 bases). The CDR3 extends over 15 amino acids. V was shortened by 4 bases and J by 4 bases, with 16 bases between the two germline ends. CDR1 is SGHNT, CDR2 YYREEE, per germline (reference sequence). The CDR3 is CASSVGQCLADTQYF. The CDR3 coding sequence is TGTGCCAGCAGCGTGGGACAATGCTTGGCAGATACGCAGTATTTT.